The 14 T cell receptor beta chains below come from one sample, sequenced in a study of T cell clones after liver transplantation. Produced via immunoSEQ multiplex PCR; TCRdb's table is partial and in-frame only. The table has around 110,000 clones, 90% seen once. The sequencing here drew on CD4+ T cells from blood, taken 12 months after liver transplant. These receptor sequences come from a human patient who received a liver transplant. Some T cells may be provided by the graft donor.

This chain uses TRBV19 with TRBJ2-7; tentatively, D is TRBD2 (6 bases). This CDR3 comprises 13 residues. The V and J ends lost 7 bases and 0 bases respectively, with 10 bases between them. The V gene's germline CDR1 is LNHDA and CDR2 SQIVND (reference sequence). The CDR3 DNA reads TGTGCCAGTAAGAGCGGGTCCTCCTACGAGCAGTACTTC. It specifies CASKSGSSYEQYF.

This sequence joins TRBV19 and TRBJ1-1, with D hard to call. Looked up from germline, CDR1 is LNHDA and CDR2 is SQIVND (reference sequence). Trimming shortened V by 7 bases and J by 9 bases, and 21 bases separated the two germline ends. The CDR3 has 14 residues. CDR3 amino acids: CASTPEVGPGKAFF. CDR3 DNA: TGTGCCAGTACCCCCGAGGTAGGGCCCGGTAAAGCTTTCTTT. Looking up the rest from reference TRBV19 and TRBJ1-1 gives the full variable domain: DGGITQSPKYLFRKEGQNVTLSCEQNLNHDAMYWYRQDPGQGLRLIYYSQIVNDFQKGDIAEGYSVSREKKESFPLTVTSAQKNPTAFYLCASTPEVGPGKAFFGQGTRLTVV.

This chain uses TRBV11-3 with TRBJ2-3; TRBD2 is a possible D gene (6 bases). The germline V gene has CDR1 SGHNT and CDR2 YENEEA. The CDR3 consists of 15 residues. Trimming left V 3 bases short and J 2 bases short, with 12 bases between. The CDR3 sequence: CASSFRDSLTDTQYF. In DNA, the CDR3 is TGTGCCAGCAGCTTCCGGGACTCACTCACAGATACGCAGTATTTT.

The chain couples TRBV4-3 to TRBJ1-4, with 7 nucleotides matching TRBD1. Trimming cost V 0 bases and J 8 bases; bases outside gene matches: 9. The CDR3 is 16 amino acids. The germline V gene has CDR1 LGHNA and CDR2 YSLEER. This CDR3 is CASSQEWTGWLEKLFF. CDR3 in DNA: TGCGCCAGCAGCCAAGAGTGGACAGGCTGGTTGGAAAAACTGTTTTTT.

This chain uses TRBV5-4 with TRBJ1-1; D is unresolved. Germline assignment: CDR1 SGHNT and CDR2 YYREEE (reference sequence). Between the trimmed V and J ends, which lost 4 bases and 0 bases, there was a span of 13 bases. The CDR3 covers 15 residues. The CDR3 bases are TGTGCCAGCAGCCTGCCCCCAATGATGAACACTGAAGCTTTCTTT. Amino acid sequence: CASSLPPMMNTEAFF.

This clone was seen only once. This sequence joins TRBV18 and TRBJ2-7; 10 bases match TRBD2. CDR1 is KGHSH and CDR2 is LQKENI in the germline V gene. This CDR3 contains 17 residues. The V and J ends lost 3 bases and 1 base, in that order; junction bases with no gene match: 9. The CDR3: CASSPRGRTSGSYEQYF. The DNA of the CDR3 is TGTGCCAGCTCACCTAGGGGAAGGACTAGCGGATCCTACGAGCAGTACTTC.

In regard to this clone: Within the sample, other DNA sequences also encode this same CDR3. CDR3 coding DNA: TGTGCCAGTAGTATAGAGGGCAGCTATGGCTACACCTTC. It specifies CASSIEGSYGYTF. The rearrangement joins TRBV19 to TRBJ1-2, with unresolved D. The CDR3 totals 13 residues. V gave up 0 bases and J gave up 4 bases, with 6 bases separating them. CDR1 and CDR2 from the germline V gene are LNHDA and SQIVND (reference sequence).

This sequence joins TRBV30 and TRBJ2-2, with D possibly being TRBD1 (5 bases). Germline-derived CDR1 and CDR2 are GTSNPN and SVGIG (reference sequence). Between the trimmed V and J ends, which lost 4 bases and 4 bases, there was a span of 13 bases. CDR3 length: 14 residues. CDR3 nucleotides: TGTGCCTGGAAATATCAGGGTTTCACCGGGGAGCTGTTTTTT. This codes for CAWKYQGFTGELFF.

The chain links TRBV11-3 to TRBJ2-5; possible D gene TRBD1, 5 bases. The V end lost 1 base, the J end lost 5 bases, and 14 bases lay between the germline ends. In germline, CDR1 is SGHNT, CDR2 YENEEA. CDR3 length: 15 amino acids. CDR3 bases: TGTGCCAGCAGCTTAGGTGACAGACGCCAGGAGACCCAGTACTTC. Translating gives CASSLGDRRQETQYF.

The gene calls are TRBV15 and TRBJ1-5, with 9 bases lining up with TRBD1. CDR3 size: 15 residues. Germline V lookup: CDR1 LNHNV, CDR2 YYDKDF (reference sequence). Trimming removed 5 bases from V and 2 bases from J; junction bases left unmatched: 4. The CDR3 sequence: CATSETGGGNQPQHF. As DNA, the CDR3 is TGTGCCACCAGCGAGACAGGGGGGGGCAATCAGCCCCAGCATTTT.

The chain employs TRBV28 and TRBJ2-3; 8 positions match TRBD1. The ends lost 4 bases at V and 8 bases at J; junction bases unmatched: 8. The V gene's germline CDR1 is MDHEN and CDR2 SYDVKM. The CDR3 is made up of 14 amino acids. The CDR3 protein is CASSSPRQGSTQYF. The CDR3 DNA sequence: TGTGCCAGCAGTTCCCCACGACAGGGGAGTACGCAGTATTTT.

The V call is TRBV5-4, the J call TRBJ2-5; a possible D gene is TRBD2 (5 bases). Germline CDR1 reads SGHNT; CDR2 reads YYREEE (reference sequence). Trimming pared 2 bases from V and 3 bases from J, leaving 8 bases between. This CDR3 is built from 13 residues. DNA for the CDR3: TGTGCCAGCAGCTTTCGGGGAAAAGAGACCCAGTACTTC. As protein: CASSFRGKETQYF.

The chain has TRBV2 and TRBJ1-4; 7 bases are shared with TRBD1. Germline V gene data show CDR1 as SNHLY and CDR2 as FYNNEI. J was trimmed by 4 bases and V by 3 bases; bases with no gene match: 5. This CDR3 is 15 amino acids long. CDR3 protein: CASSDGTADNEKLFF. The CDR3 region has the DNA TGTGCCAGCAGTGACGGGACAGCCGATAATGAAAAACTGTTTTTT.

V usage is TRBV2 and J usage is TRBJ1-5; D unclear. Germline lookup yields CDR1 SNHLY and CDR2 FYNNEI. V was trimmed by 4 bases and J by 0 bases, leaving 13 bases between them. The CDR3 totals 16 residues. The CDR3 DNA reads TGTGCCAGCAGTGCCTCGGACGGTTATAGCAATCAGCCCCAGCATTTT. The encoded protein is CASSASDGYSNQPQHF.